This passage covers 18 T cell receptor beta chains from one sample sequenced in a study of shared clonotypes between healthy human individuals. Clones were sequenced by immunoSEQ multiplex PCR, and TCRdb holds only the in-frame ones, with some missing. The sample shows millions of clones, more than 90% of them seen only once. The sample was naive CD4+ T cells sorted from blood. Subset denoted: CD45RA+ positively selected. The receptors come from a man between 18 and 29 years old in good health.

The chain uses TRBV28 and TRBJ2-3, with TRBD2 as a possible D gene (6 bases). The ends were cut back, 3 bases at V and 2 bases at J, with 15 bases in the middle. Germline-derived CDR1 and CDR2 are MDHEN and SYDVKM. The CDR3 totals 16 residues. The CDR3 sequence is CASSFGRRPLTDTQYF. CDR3 bases: TGTGCCAGCAGTTTCGGGAGAAGACCCCTCACAGATACGCAGTATTTT.

This chain connects TRBV15 to TRBJ2-5; maybe TRBD1 (7 bases). The CDR3 runs 16 residues. Trimming shortened V by 3 bases and J by 5 bases, and 19 bases separated the two germline ends. Per the germline V gene, CDR1 is LNHNV and CDR2 is YYDKDF (reference sequence). CDR3 region: CATSSHPTGTGETQYF. The DNA of the CDR3 is TGTGCCACCAGCAGCCACCCGACAGGGACTGGGGAGACCCAGTACTTC.

V and J are TRBV18 and TRBJ2-2, with a possible D match to TRBD2 (5 bases). Trimming cost V 2 bases and J 0 bases, with 7 bases left between them. The germline V gene has CDR1 KGHSH and CDR2 LQKENI. The CDR3 has 15 residues. The CDR3 coding sequence is TGTGCCAGCTCACCATCGGGGTCGAACACCGGGGAGCTGTTTTTT. It translates to CASSPSGSNTGELFF.

The chain employs TRBV7-9 and TRBJ1-2, with a tentative D call TRBD1 (6 bases). Germline lookup yields CDR1 SEHNR and CDR2 FQNEAQ (reference sequence). Trimming stripped 0 bases from V and 6 bases from J, with 11 bases between. The CDR3 spans 14 residues. The CDR3 spells CASSLAAGQNGYTF. In DNA, the CDR3 is TGTGCCAGCAGCTTAGCCGCGGGACAAAATGGCTACACCTTC.

J is TRBJ1-5 and V is TRBV28; D call uncertain. Trimming took 3 bases from V and 2 from J, leaving 8 bases between them. The germline CDR1 and CDR2 sequences are MDHEN and SYDVKM. This CDR3 region has 14 residues. CDR3 sequence: CASSFGQRNQPQHF. CDR3 bases: TGTGCCAGCAGTTTCGGGCAGCGCAATCAGCCCCAGCATTTT.

The chain uses TRBV9 and TRBJ2-3, with TRBD2 matching 15 bases. The junction had 4 bases not matched to a gene; V was cut back by 4 bases and J by 1 base. This CDR3 is 17 amino acids long. In germline, CDR1 is SGDLS, CDR2 YYNGEE. The CDR3 loop is CASSPRTSGGGTDTQYF. The CDR3 nucleotides read TGTGCCAGCAGCCCGCGGACTAGCGGGGGGGGCACAGATACGCAGTATTTT. The variable domain in full, completed from reference TRBV9 and TRBJ2-3, reads DSGVTQTPKHLITATGQRVTLRCSPRSGDLSVYWYQQSLDQGLQFLIQYYNGEERAKGNILERFSAQQFPDLHSELNLSSLELGDSALYFCASSPRTSGGGTDTQYFGPGTRLTVL.

The rearrangement links TRBV30 to TRBJ1-2; TRBD1 agrees at 7 bases. Trimming removed 4 bases from V and 3 bases from J; junction bases left unmatched: 5. Germline V gene sequence: CDR1 GTSNPN, CDR2 SVGIG (reference sequence). This CDR3 has 13 amino acids. The CDR3 nucleotides are TGTGCCTGGATCCCGGGACAGTACTATGGCTACACCTTC. This translates into CAWIPGQYYGYTF.

This clone turned up a few times. The rearrangement joins TRBV11-2 to TRBJ1-5; TRBD1 is a possible D gene (5 bases). The CDR3 is made up of 14 amino acids. V shed 5 bases and J shed 3 bases, with 11 bases lying between them. The germline gives CDR1 SGHAT, CDR2 FQNNGV. CDR3 sequence reads: CASSPIGVNQPQHF. The CDR3 DNA sequence: TGTGCCAGCAGCCCTATAGGGGTCAATCAGCCCCAGCATTTT.

This chain uses TRBV6-6 with TRBJ2-1, with 7 nucleotides matching TRBD1. CDR3 length: 15 amino acids. V gave up 7 bases and J gave up 5 bases; unmatched junction bases: 11. Germline assignment: CDR1 MNHNY and CDR2 SVGAGI (reference sequence). CDR3 DNA sequence: TGTGCCAGCACCCACGTAGGGGACAGCAACAATGAGCAGTTCTTC. Translated, it gives CASTHVGDSNNEQFF.

In nucleotides, the CDR3 is TGCGCCAGCAGCTCTACAGGGCACTCCTACGAGCAGTACTTC. It encodes CASSSTGHSYEQYF. The rearrangement joins TRBV5-1 to TRBJ2-7, with D possibly being TRBD1 (6 bases). V lost 3 bases, J lost 0 bases, and 10 bases lay in between. Germline V gene lookup returns CDR1 SGHRS and CDR2 YFSETQ. This CDR3 is built from 14 residues.

This clone was counted once. The V call is TRBV30, the J call TRBJ2-5, with TRBD2 matching over 12 bases. V lost 3 bases to trimming and J lost 0 bases; unmatched junction nucleotides: 2. The CDR3 is made up of 15 amino acids. Looked up from germline, CDR1 is GTSNPN and CDR2 is SVGIG (reference sequence). CDR3 nucleotides: TGTGCCTGGAGCGGACTAGCGGGGAACCAAGAGACCCAGTACTTC. This encodes CAWSGLAGNQETQYF.

CDR3 sequence reads: CASSTSGGRGTGELFF. CDR3 nucleotides: TGCGCCAGCAGCACTAGCGGGGGAAGAGGGACCGGGGAGCTGTTTTTT. The gene calls are TRBV5-1 and TRBJ2-2, with 11 nucleotides matching TRBD2. The germline CDR1 and CDR2 sequences are SGHRS and YFSETQ. With V trimmed by 4 bases and J by 5 bases, 7 bases remained unmatched. This CDR3 is 16 amino acids long.

The V call is TRBV4-1, the J call TRBJ2-2; TRBD2 matches at 9 bases. J gave up 4 bases and V 4 bases, and 4 bases lay outside the gene matches. CDR3 length: 15 residues. The germline CDR1 and CDR2 sequences are MGHRA and YSYEKL. As DNA, the CDR3 is TGCGCCAGCAGCCCTTTAGCGGGAGTCACCGGGGAGCTGTTTTTT. It encodes CASSPLAGVTGELFF.

J is TRBJ2-4 and V is TRBV6-1; D unclear. The V end was cut by 1 base, the J end by 1 base, with 11 bases between. The germline V gene has CDR1 MNHNS and CDR2 SASEGT. This CDR3 has 16 amino acids. The CDR3 loop is CASSEVRQSAKNIQYF. CDR3 coding DNA: TGTGCCAGCAGTGAAGTGCGCCAGTCGGCCAAAAACATTCAGTACTTC.

The genes are TRBV19 and TRBJ1-1; D ambiguous. This CDR3 comprises 13 residues. Germline assignment: CDR1 LNHDA and CDR2 SQIVND (reference sequence). Deletions cut 3 bases from V and 8 bases from J, with 13 bases between. In DNA, the CDR3 is TGTGCCAGTAGTATTCGAAACTTTCCCGAAGCTTTCTTT. It encodes CASSIRNFPEAFF. The variable domain in full, with the rest retrieved from reference TRBV19 and TRBJ1-1, is DGGITQSPKYLFRKEGQNVTLSCEQNLNHDAMYWYRQDPGQGLRLIYYSQIVNDFQKGDIAEGYSVSREKKESFPLTVTSAQKNPTAFYLCASSIRNFPEAFFGQGTRLTVV.

The rearrangement uses TRBV12-5 and TRBJ1-4, with 7 bases that match TRBD1. Trimming removed 2 bases from V and 8 bases from J; junction bases left unmatched: 8. The V gene's germline CDR1 is LGHNT and CDR2 FRNRAP. The CDR3 loop spans 15 amino acids. As DNA, the CDR3 is TGTGCTAGTGGTTTGCTCCAGGACAGGCCCGAAAAACTGTTTTTT. This encodes CASGLLQDRPEKLFF.

V is TRBV6-1 and J is TRBJ2-5; 11 nucleotides agree with TRBD1. Germline-derived CDR1 and CDR2 are MNHNS and SASEGT. The CDR3 is 15 residues long. The J segment lost 5 bases and the V segment lost 7 bases, leaving 9 bases of the junction unmatched. The CDR3 DNA is TGTGCCAGCATCACAGGGACAGGGGGAAGCGAGACCCAGTACTTC. Its protein is CASITGTGGSETQYF.

The chain combines TRBV7-9 with TRBJ1-5; no definite D call. CDR1 is SEHNR and CDR2 is FQNEAQ in the germline V gene (reference sequence). The CDR3 runs 13 residues. Trimming cost V 5 bases and J 9 bases, with 14 bases left between them. CDR3 DNA: TGTGCCAGCAGCCCCGATTCGAAGGTGCCCCAGCATTTT. Translated, it gives CASSPDSKVPQHF.